This T cell receptor (beta chain) stems from a study of T cell responses to AZD1222 COVID-19 vaccine. This table comes from immunoSEQ multiplex PCR, and its TCRdb copy is limited to in-frame clones, with some not included. The sample carries more than 150,000 clones, about nine tenths recorded once. Points on this clone: The target antigen is unknown.

The V gene's germline CDR1 is KGHDR and CDR2 SFDVKD. V shed 1 base and J shed 1 base, with 13 bases lying between them. The CDR3 totals 17 residues. Study-wide points: Seropositive status at baseline applied to only five or six AZD1222 recipients.

This chain joins TRBV24-1 and TRBJ2-1; the D gene is possibly TRBD2 (6 bases). The sequences come from peripheral blood, collected on day 0 of MenACWY control vaccination. This clonotype originated in an adult in good health. Here the CDR3 reads CATSDFRGSESYNEQFF. The CDR3 DNA reads TGTGCCACCAGTGATTTCCGGGGGAGCGAGTCCTACAATGAGCAGTTCTTC.